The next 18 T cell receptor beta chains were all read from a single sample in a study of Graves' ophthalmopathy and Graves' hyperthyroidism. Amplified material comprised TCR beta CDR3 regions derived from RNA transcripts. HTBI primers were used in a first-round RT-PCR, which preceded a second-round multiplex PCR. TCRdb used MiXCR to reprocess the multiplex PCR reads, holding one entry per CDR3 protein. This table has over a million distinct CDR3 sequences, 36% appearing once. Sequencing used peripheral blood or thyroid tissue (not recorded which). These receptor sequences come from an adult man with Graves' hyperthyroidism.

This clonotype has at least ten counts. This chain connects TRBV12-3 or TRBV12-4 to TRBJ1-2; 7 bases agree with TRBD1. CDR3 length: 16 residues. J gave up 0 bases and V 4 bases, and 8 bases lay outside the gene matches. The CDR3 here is CASSSGGDRTNYGYTF. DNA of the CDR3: TGTGCCAGCAGTTCAGGGGGGGACAGAACTAACTATGGCTACACCTTC.

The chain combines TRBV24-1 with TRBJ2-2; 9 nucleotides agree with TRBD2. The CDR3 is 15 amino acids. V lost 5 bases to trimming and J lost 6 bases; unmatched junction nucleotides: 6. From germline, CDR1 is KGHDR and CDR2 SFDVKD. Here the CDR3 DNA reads TGTGCCACCAGTGTCGGCGGGAGGGAGTCCGGGGAGCTGTTTTTT. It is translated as CATSVGGRESGELFF.

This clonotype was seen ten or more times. This CDR3 is CASSVAPSTTGELFF. The CDR3 region has the DNA TGTGCCAGCAGCGTAGCTCCCAGCACCACCGGGGAGCTGTTTTTT. The chain combines TRBV9 with TRBJ2-2; no clear D gene. The V and J ends lost 0 bases and 4 bases respectively, with 10 bases between them. Germline assignment: CDR1 SGDLS and CDR2 YYNGEE. The CDR3 sequence is 15 residues long.

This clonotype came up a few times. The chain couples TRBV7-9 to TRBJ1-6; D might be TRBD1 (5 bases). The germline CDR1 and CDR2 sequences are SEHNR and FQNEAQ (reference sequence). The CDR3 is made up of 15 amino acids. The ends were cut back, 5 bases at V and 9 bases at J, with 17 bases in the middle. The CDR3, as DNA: TGTGCCAGCAGCCTCGGGACCGCCCGGGGTTCACCCCTCCACTTT. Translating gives CASSLGTARGSPLHF. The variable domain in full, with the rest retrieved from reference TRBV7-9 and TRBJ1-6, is DTGVSQNPRHKITKRGQNVTFRCDPISEHNRLYWYRQTLGQGPEFLTYFQNEAQLEKSRLLSDRFSAERPKGSFSTLEIQRTEQGDSAMYLCASSLGTARGSPLHFGNGTRLTVT.

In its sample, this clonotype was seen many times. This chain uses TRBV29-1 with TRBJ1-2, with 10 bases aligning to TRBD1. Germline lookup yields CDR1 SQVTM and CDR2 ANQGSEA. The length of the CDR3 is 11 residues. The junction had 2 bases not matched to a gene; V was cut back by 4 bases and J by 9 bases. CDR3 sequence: CSVATGGRYTF. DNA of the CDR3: TGCAGCGTTGCGACAGGGGGCCGCTACACCTTC.

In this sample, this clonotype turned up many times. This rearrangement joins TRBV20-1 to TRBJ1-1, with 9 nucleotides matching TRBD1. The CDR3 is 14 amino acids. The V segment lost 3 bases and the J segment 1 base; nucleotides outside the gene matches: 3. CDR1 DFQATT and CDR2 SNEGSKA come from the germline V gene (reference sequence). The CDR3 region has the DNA TGCAGTGCTAGGGGGACAGGGACGAACACTGAAGCTTTCTTT. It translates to CSARGTGTNTEAFF.

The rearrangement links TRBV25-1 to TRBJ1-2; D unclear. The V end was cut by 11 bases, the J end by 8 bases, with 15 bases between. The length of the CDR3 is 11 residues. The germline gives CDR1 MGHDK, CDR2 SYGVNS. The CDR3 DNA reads TGTGCCCGCACGACCTTTGAAGGCTACACCTTC. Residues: CARTTFEGYTF.

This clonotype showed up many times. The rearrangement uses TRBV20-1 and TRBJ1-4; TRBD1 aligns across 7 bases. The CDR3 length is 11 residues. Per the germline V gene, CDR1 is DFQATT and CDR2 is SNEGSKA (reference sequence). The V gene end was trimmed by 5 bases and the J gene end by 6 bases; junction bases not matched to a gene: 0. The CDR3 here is CSAGTDEKLFF. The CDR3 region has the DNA TGCAGTGCTGGGACAGATGAAAAACTGTTTTTT.

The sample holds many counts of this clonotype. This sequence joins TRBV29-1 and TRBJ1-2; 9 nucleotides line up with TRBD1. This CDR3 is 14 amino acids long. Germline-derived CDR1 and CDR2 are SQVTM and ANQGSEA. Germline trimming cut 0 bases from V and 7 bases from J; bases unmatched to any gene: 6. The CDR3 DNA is TGCAGCGTTGAAGATACAGGGGGCGCACTTGGCTACACCTTC. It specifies CSVEDTGGALGYTF.

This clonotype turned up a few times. The DNA of the CDR3 is TGTGCCAGCAGTTACGACAGTTTCTACGAGCAGTACTTC. It specifies CASSYDSFYEQYF. This chain connects TRBV6-2 or TRBV6-3 to TRBJ2-7; TRBD1 might be the D (5 bases). The CDR3 totals 13 residues. Trimming shortened V by 2 bases and J by 3 bases, and 8 bases separated the two germline ends. Germline CDR1 reads MNHEY; CDR2 reads SVGEGT.

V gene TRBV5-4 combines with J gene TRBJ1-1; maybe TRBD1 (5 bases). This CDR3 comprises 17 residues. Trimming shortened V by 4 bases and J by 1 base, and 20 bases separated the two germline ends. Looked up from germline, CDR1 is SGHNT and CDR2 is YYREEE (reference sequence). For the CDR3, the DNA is TGTGCCAGCAGCCCATGGGGGGAACTCCGGGAGAACACTGAAGCTTTCTTT. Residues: CASSPWGELRENTEAFF. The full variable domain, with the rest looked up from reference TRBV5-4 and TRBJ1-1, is ETGVTQSPTHLIKTRGQQVTLRCSSQSGHNTVSWYQQALGQGPQFIFQYYREEENGRGNFPPRFSGLQFPNYSSELNVNALELDDSALYLCASSPWGELRENTEAFFGQGTRLTVV.

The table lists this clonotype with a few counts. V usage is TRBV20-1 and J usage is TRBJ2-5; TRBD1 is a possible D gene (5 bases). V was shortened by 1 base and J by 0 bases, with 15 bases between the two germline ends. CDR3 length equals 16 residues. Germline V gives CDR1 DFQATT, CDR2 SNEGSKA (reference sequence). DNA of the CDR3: TGCAGTGCTAGAGCGTCGAGGACAATGTACCAAGAGACCCAGTACTTC. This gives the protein CSARASRTMYQETQYF.

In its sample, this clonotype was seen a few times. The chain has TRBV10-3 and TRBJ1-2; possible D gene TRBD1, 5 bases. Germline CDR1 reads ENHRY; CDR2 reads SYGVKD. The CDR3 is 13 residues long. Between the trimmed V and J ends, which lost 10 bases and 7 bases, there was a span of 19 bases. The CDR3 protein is CASRQGILGGYTF. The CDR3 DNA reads TGTGCCAGCCGTCAGGGTATCTTGGGTGGCTACACCTTC.

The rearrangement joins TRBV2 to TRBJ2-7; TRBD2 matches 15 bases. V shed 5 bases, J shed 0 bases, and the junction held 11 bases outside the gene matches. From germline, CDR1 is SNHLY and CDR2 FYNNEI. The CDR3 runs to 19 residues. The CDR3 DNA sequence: TGTGCCAGCAGTTACTCGACGGGACTAGCGGGGGGAAACTCCTACGAGCAGTACTTC. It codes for CASSYSTGLAGGNSYEQYF.

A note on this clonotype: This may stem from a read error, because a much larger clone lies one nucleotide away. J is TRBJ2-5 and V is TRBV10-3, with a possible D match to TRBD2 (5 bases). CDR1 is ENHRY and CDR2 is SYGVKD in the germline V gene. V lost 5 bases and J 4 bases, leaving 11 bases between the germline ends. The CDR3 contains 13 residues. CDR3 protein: CAISYMEAETQYF. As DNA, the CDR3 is TGTGCCATCAGTTATATGGAGGCAGAGACCCAGTACTTC.

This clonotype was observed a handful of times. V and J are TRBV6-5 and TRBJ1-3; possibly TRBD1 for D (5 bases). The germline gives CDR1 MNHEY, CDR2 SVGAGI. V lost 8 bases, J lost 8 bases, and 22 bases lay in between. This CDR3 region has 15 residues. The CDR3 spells CASGTPGPVVDTIYF. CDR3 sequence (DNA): TGTGCCAGCGGTACTCCGGGACCCGTAGTGGACACCATATATTTT.

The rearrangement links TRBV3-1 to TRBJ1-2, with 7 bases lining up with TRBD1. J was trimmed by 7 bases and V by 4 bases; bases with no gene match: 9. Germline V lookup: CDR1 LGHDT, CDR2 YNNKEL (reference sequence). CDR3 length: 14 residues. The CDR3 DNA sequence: TGTGCCAGCAGCCCGCGGGCGGGACAGTCTGGCTACACCTTC. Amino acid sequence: CASSPRAGQSGYTF.

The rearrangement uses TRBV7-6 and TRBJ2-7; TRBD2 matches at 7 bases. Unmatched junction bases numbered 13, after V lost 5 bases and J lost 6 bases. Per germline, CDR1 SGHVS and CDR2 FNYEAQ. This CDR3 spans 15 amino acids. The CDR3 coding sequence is TGTGCCAGCAGCGTTGAATCGCTAGGGGAGGGCGAGCAGTACTTC. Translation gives CASSVESLGEGEQYF.